A single sample gave rise to the 30 T cell receptor beta chains below, sequenced in a study of blood T cell repertoires in COVID-19. Method: immunoSEQ multiplex PCR; TCRdb's copy keeps in-frame clones and lacks some. The table shows about 120,000 clones, with 90% occurring only once. The sample was peripheral blood. The receptors originated from a woman in her fifties or sixties with COVID-19, enrolled during active disease.

In nucleotides, the CDR3 is TGTGCCACCAGCCTGTACAGGTCTTTTGGAAACACCATATATTTT. This translates into CATSLYRSFGNTIYF. The chain recombines TRBV15 with TRBJ1-3; perhaps TRBD1 as D (5 bases). There are 15 residues in the CDR3. V lost 5 bases and J lost 3, with 14 bases in between. CDR1 and CDR2 (germline): LNHNV, YYDKDF (reference sequence).

The gene calls are TRBV7-3 and TRBJ2-3; TRBD2 matches 9 bases. The CDR3 sequence is 19 residues long. Germline V CDR1 and CDR2: SGHTA, FQGTGA. The trim removed 4 bases at V and 0 bases at J, leaving 14 bases unmatched. The CDR3 region is CASSSGRWRGGTSTDTQYF. In DNA, the CDR3 is TGTGCCAGCAGCTCAGGGCGGTGGCGGGGGGGCACTAGCACAGATACGCAGTATTTT.

The chain uses TRBV6-5 and TRBJ2-1; tentatively, D is TRBD1 (6 bases). V lost 2 bases to trimming and J lost 5 bases, with 10 bases between them. The CDR3 is 14 residues long. The germline gives CDR1 MNHEY, CDR2 SVGAGI. The CDR3 here is CASSYGQFDNEQFF. The CDR3, as DNA: TGTGCCAGCAGTTACGGACAGTTTGACAATGAGCAGTTCTTC.

This clone showed up just once. The rearrangement links TRBV4-1 to TRBJ2-1; 7 nucleotides line up with TRBD1. Germline V gene data show CDR1 as MGHRA and CDR2 as YSYEKL. Losses at the gene ends were 0 bases for V and 10 bases for J; bases not matched to a gene: 9. The CDR3 loop spans 15 amino acids. CDR3 nucleotides: TGCGCCAGCAGCCAAGATAGGGGGCCCCTCGGGGAGCAGTTCTTC. Translating it yields CASSQDRGPLGEQFF.

This chain connects TRBV7-2 to TRBJ2-2, with D tentatively TRBD1 (6 bases). Trimming shortened V by 11 bases and J by 8 bases, and 21 bases separated the two germline ends. Looked up from germline, CDR1 is SGHTA and CDR2 is FQGNSA. The CDR3 totals 14 residues. The CDR3 nucleotides read TGTGCCCTCGAGGGGGTCTTGAACGAGGGGGAGCTGTTTTTT. It translates to CALEGVLNEGELFF. The whole variable domain, filled in from reference TRBV7-2 and TRBJ2-2, reads GAGVSQSPSNKVTEKGKDVELRCDPISGHTALYWYRQSLGQGLEFLIYFQGNSAPDKSGLPSDRFSAERTGGSVSTLTIQRTQQEDSAVYLCALEGVLNEGELFFGEGSRLTVL.

The rearrangement joins TRBV4-3 to TRBJ2-5; D possibly corresponds to TRBD2 (5 bases). The germline V gene encodes CDR1 LGHNA and CDR2 YSLEER. Trimming took 0 bases from V and 4 from J, leaving 15 bases between them. The CDR3 totals 16 residues. CDR3 in amino acids: CASSQEFRRWRETQYF. In DNA form, the CDR3 reads TGCGCCAGCAGCCAAGAGTTCCGGAGGTGGCGAGAGACCCAGTACTTC.

The rearrangement uses TRBV5-1 and TRBJ1-1; 10 bases are a match to TRBD1. The CDR3 sequence is 14 residues long. Losses at the gene ends were 3 bases for V and 4 bases for J; bases not matched to a gene: 3. Germline CDR1 SGHRS, CDR2 YFSETQ. CDR3 DNA sequence: TGCGCCAGCAGCTCGACAGGGGGCCGCACTGAAGCTTTCTTT. Protein sequence: CASSSTGGRTEAFF.

The gene calls are TRBV27 and TRBJ2-7, with 9 nucleotides matching TRBD1. CDR3 size: 13 residues. Germline V gene lookup returns CDR1 MNHEY and CDR2 SMNVEV (reference sequence). Trimming cost V 10 bases and J 4 bases; bases outside gene matches: 8. The CDR3 nucleotides read TGTGCCACTTCGACAGGGGGACGATACGAGCAGTACTTC. Translation gives CATSTGGRYEQYF.

Only a few counts were recorded for this clone. The J gene is TRBJ1-2, the V gene TRBV7-9, with no clear D. Germline loops: CDR1 SEHNR, CDR2 FQNEAQ (reference sequence). V was pared by 0 bases and J by 3 bases, with 5 bases between. The CDR3 contains 13 residues. The CDR3 nucleotides read TGTGCCAGCAGCTTAGCGGCTGACTATGGCTACACCTTC. It specifies CASSLAADYGYTF.

J is TRBJ1-2 and V is TRBV27; 10 bases line up with TRBD1. The CDR3 runs 15 residues. V shed 5 bases and J 8 bases; nucleotides not matched to a gene: 11. Germline V gives CDR1 MNHEY, CDR2 SMNVEV (reference sequence). The CDR3 DNA sequence: TGTGCCAGCAGTCAAAGACAGGGGGCGGCGAAGGGCTACACCTTC. The encoded protein is CASSQRQGAAKGYTF.

This clone was seen a few times. This sequence joins TRBV20-1 and TRBJ1-1, with D possibly matching TRBD1 (5 bases). Germline V CDR1 and CDR2: DFQATT, SNEGSKA (reference sequence). V lost 3 bases, J lost 6 bases, and 14 bases lay in between. The CDR3 covers 13 residues. CDR3 sequence: CSASDSGGAEAFF. The DNA for the CDR3 is TGCAGTGCTAGTGACAGCGGGGGGGCTGAAGCTTTCTTT.

This clone was detected only once. The rearrangement joins TRBV4-1 to TRBJ2-7; weak D call: TRBD1 (6 bases). Germline lookup yields CDR1 MGHRA and CDR2 YSYEKL. Trimming removed 1 base from V and 2 bases from J, with 12 bases in between. The CDR3 contains 15 residues. The CDR3 coding sequence is TGCGCCAGCAGCCAAGTTTCAGGGACAACCTACGAGCAGTACTTC. This encodes CASSQVSGTTYEQYF.

The J gene is TRBJ2-1, the V gene TRBV4-2; TRBD1 might be the D (5 bases). Trimming left V 0 bases short and J 8 bases short, with 11 bases between. This CDR3 has 14 amino acids. Germline CDR1 LGHNA, CDR2 YNFKEQ. The DNA for the CDR3 is TGTGCCAGCAGCCAAGATCCCCAGGGCGATGAGCAGTTCTTC. This sequence encodes CASSQDPQGDEQFF.

The genes are TRBV18 and TRBJ2-7; TRBD1 aligns across 10 bases. Losses at the gene ends were 6 bases for V and 5 bases for J; bases not matched to a gene: 7. Germline V gives CDR1 KGHSH, CDR2 LQKENI. This CDR3 spans 14 amino acids. The CDR3 region is CASSHRDRGNEQYF. The DNA of the CDR3 is TGTGCCAGCTCGCACCGGGACAGGGGCAACGAGCAGTACTTC.

This chain joins TRBV5-1 and TRBJ2-3; possibly TRBD2 for D (6 bases). This CDR3 is 14 amino acids long. Trimming shortened V by 2 bases and J by 2 bases, and 9 bases separated the two germline ends. The germline V gene encodes CDR1 SGHRS and CDR2 YFSETQ. The CDR3 here is CASSFAGNTDTQYF. Written as DNA, the CDR3 is TGCGCCAGCAGCTTTGCGGGAAACACAGATACGCAGTATTTT.

This clone was seen once. The chain uses TRBV27 and TRBJ1-2, with 10 bases that match TRBD1. CDR3 length: 15 amino acids. V was pared by 4 bases and J by 5 bases, with 7 bases of the junction left unmatched. Germline-derived CDR1 and CDR2 are MNHEY and SMNVEV (reference sequence). The CDR3 DNA follows: TGTGCCAGCAGTTCTCGACAGGGGGCGCGGTATGGCTACACCTTC. This codes for CASSSRQGARYGYTF.

This sequence joins TRBV19 and TRBJ1-2; TRBD1 agrees at 9 bases. This CDR3 is 15 amino acids long. Germline V lookup: CDR1 LNHDA, CDR2 SQIVND (reference sequence). V was pared by 3 bases and J by 2 bases, with 4 bases of the junction left unmatched. The CDR3 DNA sequence: TGTGCCAGTAGTATGGGCACAGGGGGCAACTATGGCTACACCTTC. Its translation: CASSMGTGGNYGYTF.

This chain links TRBV6-5 with TRBJ2-5; perhaps TRBD2 as D (5 bases). V was pared by 6 bases and J by 2 bases, with 13 bases between. Germline values: CDR1 MNHEY, CDR2 SVGAGI. The CDR3 sequence is 14 residues long. The chain's CDR3 is CASSPRRGQETQYF. CDR3 DNA sequence: TGTGCCAGCAGCCCACGACGGGGACAAGAGACCCAGTACTTC.

The gene calls are TRBV29-1 and TRBJ2-5, with 9 bases that match TRBD1. Unmatched junction bases numbered 17, after V lost 7 bases and J lost 2 bases. This CDR3 contains 17 residues. Germline CDR1 is SQVTM and CDR2 is ANQGSEA. CDR3 nucleotide sequence: TGCAGCGGCCACTCCGGGACAGGGTCCTTCCATCAAGAGACCCAGTACTTC. Its protein product is CSGHSGTGSFHQETQYF.

The chain links TRBV29-1 to TRBJ2-5; weak D call: TRBD2 (5 bases). CDR3 length: 16 amino acids. Germline CDR1 is SQVTM and CDR2 is ANQGSEA. Trimming cost V 4 bases and J 4 bases, with 22 bases left between them. The CDR3: CSVGPGEGPSRETQYF. The CDR3 DNA reads as TGCAGCGTTGGCCCCGGAGAGGGCCCGTCAAGAGAGACCCAGTACTTC.

This clone showed up just once. The rearrangement uses TRBV30 and TRBJ1-6, with 8 positions matching TRBD1. The germline V gene encodes CDR1 GTSNPN and CDR2 SVGIG (reference sequence). The CDR3 covers 16 residues. J lost 6 bases, V lost 1 base, and 8 bases had no gene match. The CDR3 DNA reads TGTGCCTGGAGTGCCCCCGGACAGGGAGGTAATTCACCCCTCCACTTT. Amino acid sequence: CAWSAPGQGGNSPLHF.

The chain links TRBV18 to TRBJ2-5; D is perhaps TRBD2 (5 bases). CDR1 KGHSH and CDR2 LQKENI come from the germline V gene. The CDR3 is 13 amino acids. Between the trimmed V and J ends, which lost 2 bases and 4 bases, there was a span of 8 bases. The CDR3 sequence is CASSPRRIETQYF. CDR3 in DNA: TGTGCCAGCTCACCAAGGAGGATAGAGACCCAGTACTTC.

The chain couples TRBV5-1 to TRBJ2-1; a possible D gene is TRBD2 (7 bases). The germline V gene encodes CDR1 SGHRS and CDR2 YFSETQ. Trimming left V 4 bases short and J 6 bases short, with 23 bases between. The CDR3 extends over 17 amino acids. The CDR3 region is CASSPEGSGGLGNEQFF. The CDR3 nucleotides read TGCGCCAGCAGCCCGGAGGGGTCGGGGGGCCTGGGCAATGAGCAGTTCTTC.

The J gene is TRBJ1-2, the V gene TRBV7-2; D unresolved. Trimming cost V 6 bases and J 8 bases, with 25 bases left between them. Germline lookup yields CDR1 SGHTA and CDR2 FQGNSA. CDR3 length: 16 amino acids. The CDR3: CASRPVPGTRRRGYTF. The CDR3, as DNA: TGTGCCAGCAGGCCCGTCCCGGGTACGCGGCGGAGAGGCTACACCTTC.

A few counts support this clone. The chain recombines TRBV7-6 with TRBJ2-7, with 10 bases fitting TRBD1. The CDR3 totals 15 residues. The V gene end was trimmed by 5 bases and the J gene end by 4 bases; junction bases not matched to a gene: 8. CDR1 is SGHVS and CDR2 is FNYEAQ in the germline V gene. CDR3 region: CASSPLGTGEYEQYF. DNA for the CDR3: TGTGCCAGCAGCCCCCTCGGGACAGGGGAATACGAGCAGTACTTC.

This clone was found once. The chain joins TRBV9 to TRBJ2-1; 9 nucleotides align to TRBD2. Germline V gene lookup returns CDR1 SGDLS and CDR2 YYNGEE. V trimming: 4 bases; J trimming: 5 bases; junction bases outside the gene matches: 16. The CDR3 is made up of 18 amino acids. CDR3 residues: CASSPAPHQRGANNEQFF. CDR3 in DNA: TGTGCCAGCAGCCCCGCTCCCCATCAGCGGGGGGCCAACAATGAGCAGTTCTTC.

CDR3 residues: CASSQDRRQGARTEAFF. CDR3 coding DNA: TGTGCCAGCAGCCAAGATAGGAGACAGGGGGCGAGAACTGAAGCTTTCTTT. The chain combines TRBV3-1 (or the pseudogene TRBV3-2) with TRBJ1-1; TRBD1 matches 10 bases. CDR1 is LGHDT and CDR2 is YNNKEL in the germline V gene (reference sequence). The J segment lost 5 bases and the V segment lost 0 bases, leaving 9 bases of the junction unmatched. CDR3 length equals 17 residues.

V gene TRBV9 combines with J gene TRBJ2-2; D may be TRBD1 (6 bases). Germline CDR1 SGDLS, CDR2 YYNGEE. Trimming removed 2 bases at V and 5 bases at J, with 16 bases between. The CDR3 is 16 amino acids. This CDR3 is CASSVTGNRGTGELFF. In DNA, the CDR3 is TGTGCCAGCAGCGTGACGGGGAATAGGGGGACCGGGGAGCTGTTTTTT.

The rearrangement uses TRBV6-8 and TRBJ2-7; perhaps TRBD1 as D (6 bases). CDR3 length: 16 amino acids. Trimming stripped 2 bases from V and 3 bases from J, with 17 bases between. In germline, CDR1 is MNHGY, CDR2 SAAAGT. The DNA for the CDR3 is TGTGCCAGCAGTTACCCTGGACAGCGGATTGGCTACGAGCAGTACTTC. It translates to CASSYPGQRIGYEQYF.

The chain has TRBV7-2 and TRBJ2-7; 13 bases align to TRBD2. The CDR3 runs to 16 residues. The J segment lost 3 bases and the V segment lost 5 bases, leaving 7 bases of the junction unmatched. Germline V gene lookup returns CDR1 SGHTA and CDR2 FQGNSA. The DNA of the CDR3 is TGTGCCAGCAGCCTCAGACTAGCGGGGGGAGTCTACGAGCAGTACTTC. This gives the protein CASSLRLAGGVYEQYF.